Listed below are T cell receptor beta chains from one sample, sequenced in a study of beta chain features in type 1 diabetes. The data were produced by immunoSEQ multiplex PCR, yet TCRdb's version contains in-frame clones alone and is incomplete. The table has some 48,000 clones, around 40% seen once. Sequencing used stem cell memory CD4+ T cells from blood. These receptors all come from a man aged 30 to 39 with type 1 diabetes. The CDR3 runs from the conserved cysteine through the conserved F or W. The order of the fields is CDR3 length, J gene, V gene, D gene, clone size, CDR3 protein, CDR3 DNA. A D gene is named only where the DNA matches it firmly. A row's size may be missing; if present it is once, few, many or a size class.

16 TRBJ2-3 TRBV6-6 . few CASSPIKTHYLRAQYF TGTGCCAGCAGCCCGATTAAGACCCACTACCTACGGGCGCAGTATTTT
16 TRBJ2-2 TRBV9 TRBD1 . CASSVDPGGKTGELFF TGTGCCAGCAGCGTAGATCCAGGGGGAAAGACCGGGGAGCTGTTTTTT
16 TRBJ2-7 TRBV6-6 TRBD2 . CASSYPGGRTPYEQYF TGTGCCAGCAGTTACCCGGGCGGGAGGACCCCCTACGAGCAGTACTTC
15 TRBJ2-1 TRBV11-2 TRBD2 few CASRGLGAGDTEQFF TGTGCCAGCAGGGGGTTGGGAGCGGGAGATACTGAGCAGTTCTTC
14 TRBJ2-5 TRBV19 . . CASSKGGLQETQYF TGTGCCAGTAGTAAAGGCGGGCTACAAGAGACCCAGTACTTC
17 TRBJ2-1 TRBV15 TRBD1 . CATSKEQGAYTYNEQFF TGTGCCACCAGCAAGGAACAGGGGGCCTACACTTACAATGAGCAGTTCTTC
18 TRBJ2-2 TRBV9 TRBD2 . CASSPRVSGREPTGELFF TGTGCCAGCAGCCCCCGGGTTAGCGGGAGAGAACCAACCGGGGAGCTGTTTTTT
16 TRBJ1-5 TRBV5-1 . once CASSLSDPRLDQPQHF TGCGCCAGCAGCTTGAGCGACCCAAGGTTGGATCAGCCCCAGCATTTT
15 TRBJ2-7 TRBV16 TRBD2 . CASSPHRAGGAEQYF TGTGCCAGCAGCCCACATCGCGCGGGAGGCGCCGAGCAGTACTTC
14 TRBJ2-3 TRBV13 . few CASTTITNTDTQYF TGTGCCTCTACAACTATAACTAACACAGATACGCAGTATTTT
15 TRBJ2-1 TRBV21-1 . few CASSKDGLANNFLFF TGTGCCAGCAGCAAAGACGGTCTAGCGAACAATTTCCTGTTCTTC
14 TRBJ1-1 TRBV9 . . CASSVGRLSTEAFF TGTGCCAGCAGCGTAGGCAGGTTGAGCACTGAAGCTTTCTTT
16 TRBJ2-1 TRBV27 . few CASSVEGGFSLHEQFF TGTGCCAGCAGTGTCGAGGGGGGGTTTTCGCTACATGAGCAGTTCTTC
14 TRBJ1-1 TRBV5-1 . . CASSFEGLRAEAFF TGCGCCAGCAGCTTTGAGGGACTTCGGGCCGAAGCTTTCTTT
14 TRBJ2-5 TRBV9 . . CASSPGAKGETQYF TGTGCCAGCAGCCCCGGTGCCAAGGGGGAGACCCAGTACTTC
16 TRBJ2-1 TRBV28 TRBD2 . CASRNPGLAAYNEQFF TGTGCCAGCAGGAATCCGGGACTAGCCGCATACAATGAGCAGTTCTTC
14 TRBJ2-3 TRBV7-9 . few CASSTKGPLNTQYF TGTGCCAGCAGCACTAAGGGGCCCCTTAATACGCAGTATTTT
14 TRBJ1-2 TRBV6-5 . few CASRYDTLNYGYTF TGTGCCAGCAGATACGACACCCTTAACTATGGCTACACCTTC
17 TRBJ1-2 TRBV28 TRBD1 few CASSSPGQGPSNYGYTF TGTGCCAGCAGTTCGCCGGGACAGGGGCCCTCTAACTATGGCTACACCTTC
16 TRBJ2-1 TRBV6-6 TRBD1 . CASSYLGTGGYNEQFF TGTGCCAGCAGTTACCTTGGGACAGGAGGCTACAATGAGCAGTTCTTC
12 TRBJ2-7 TRBV2 . . CASSSQSYEQYF TGTGCCAGCAGTTCACAGAGCTACGAGCAGTACTTC
15 TRBJ2-1 TRBV9 . . CASSRTGSSYNEQFF TGTGCCAGCAGCCGAACAGGGTCAAGCTACAATGAGCAGTTCTTC
14 TRBJ2-7 TRBV7-2 TRBD1 . CASSLGQGRYEQYF TGTGCCAGCAGCTTAGGACAGGGGAGGTACGAGCAGTACTTC
13 TRBJ1-1 TRBV28 . . CASRRKLSTEAFF TGTGCCAGCAGGAGGAAGCTTTCGACTGAAGCTTTCTTT
15 TRBJ1-1 TRBV7-2 . few CASSLGASRNTEAFF TGTGCCAGCAGCTTGGGGGCCAGTCGGAACACTGAAGCTTTCTTT
15 TRBJ2-1 TRBV7-9 TRBD2 . CATSRSTGGQVEQFF TGTGCCACCTCCCGAAGCACGGGAGGGCAGGTTGAGCAGTTCTTC
14 TRBJ1-1 TRBV6-5 . . CASSPSAGMLEAFF TGTGCCAGCAGCCCCTCAGCGGGGATGCTTGAAGCTTTCTTT